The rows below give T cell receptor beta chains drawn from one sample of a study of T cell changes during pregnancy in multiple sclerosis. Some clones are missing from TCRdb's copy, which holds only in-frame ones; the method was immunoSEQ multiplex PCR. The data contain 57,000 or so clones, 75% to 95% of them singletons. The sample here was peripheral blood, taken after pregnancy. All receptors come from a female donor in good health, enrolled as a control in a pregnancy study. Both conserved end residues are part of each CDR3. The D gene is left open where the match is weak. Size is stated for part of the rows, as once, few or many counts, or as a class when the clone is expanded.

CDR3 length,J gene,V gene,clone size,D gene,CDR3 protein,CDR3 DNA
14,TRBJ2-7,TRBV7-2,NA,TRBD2,CASSQGLAVYEQYF,TGTGCCAGCAGCCAGGGACTAGCGGTTTACGAGCAGTACTTC
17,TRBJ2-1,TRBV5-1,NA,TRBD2,CASSEPRAGGSYNEQFF,TGCGCCAGCAGCGAACCGCGAGCGGGGGGATCCTACAATGAGCAGTTCTTC
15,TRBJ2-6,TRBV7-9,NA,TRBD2,CARSGGGTGANVLTF,TGTGCCCGGTCCGGGGGGGGAACGGGGGCCAACGTCCTGACTTTC
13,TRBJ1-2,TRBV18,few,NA,CASSSTGYYGYTF,TGTGCCAGCTCCTCGACAGGATACTATGGCTACACCTTC
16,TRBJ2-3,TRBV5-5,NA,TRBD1,CASSLRDRGRTDTQYF,TGTGCCAGCAGCTTGAGGGACAGGGGGCGAACAGATACGCAGTATTTT
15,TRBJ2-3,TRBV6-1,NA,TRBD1,CASSEVEGAADTQYF,TGTGCCAGCAGTGAAGTCGAGGGGGCAGCAGATACGCAGTATTTT
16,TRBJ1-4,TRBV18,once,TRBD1,CASSPTGTDTNEKLFF,TGTGCCAGCTCACCAACGGGGACAGACACTAATGAAAAACTGTTTTTT
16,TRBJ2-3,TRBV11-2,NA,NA,CASSLIVAYSTDTQYF,TGTGCCAGCAGCTTAATAGTAGCGTATAGCACAGATACGCAGTATTTT
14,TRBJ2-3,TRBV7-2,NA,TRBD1,CASSWAGGSDTQYF,TGTGCCAGCAGCTGGGCAGGGGGTTCAGATACGCAGTATTTT
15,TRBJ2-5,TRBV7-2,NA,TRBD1,CASSFQGADQETQYF,TGTGCCAGCAGCTTTCAGGGGGCCGACCAAGAGACCCAGTACTTC
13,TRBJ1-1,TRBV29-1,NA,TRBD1,CSVEGAGGTEAFF,TGCAGCGTTGAAGGAGCAGGGGGCACTGAAGCTTTCTTT
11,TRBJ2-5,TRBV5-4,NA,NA,CASSQEGTQYF,TGTGCCAGCAGCCAGGAGGGGACCCAGTACTTC
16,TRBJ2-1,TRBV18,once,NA,CASSPTPGDSYNEQFF,TGTGCCAGCTCACCGACGCCAGGGGACTCCTACAATGAGCAGTTCTTC
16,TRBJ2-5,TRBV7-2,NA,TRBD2,CASSSGLAGVLETQYF,TGTGCCAGCAGCTCCGGACTAGCGGGAGTCTTAGAGACCCAGTACTTC
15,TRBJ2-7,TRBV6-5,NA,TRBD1,CASSRPGQSSYEQYF,TGTGCCAGCAGCCGACCGGGACAGTCCTCCTACGAGCAGTACTTC
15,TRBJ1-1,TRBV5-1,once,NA,CASSITGIMNTEAFF,TGCGCCAGCAGTATTACAGGGATCATGAACACTGAAGCTTTCTTT
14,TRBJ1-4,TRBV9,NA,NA,CASSAQGTGEKLFF,TGTGCCAGCAGCGCTCAGGGAACAGGTGAAAAACTGTTTTTT
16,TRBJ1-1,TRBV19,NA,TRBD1,CASSVHVRGPNTEAFF,TGTGCCAGCTCGGTCCACGTCAGGGGGCCTAACACTGAAGCTTTCTTT
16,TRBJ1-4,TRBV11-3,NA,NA,CASSPLNEEANEKLFF,TGTGCCAGCAGCCCCCTCAACGAGGAGGCTAATGAAAAACTGTTTTTT
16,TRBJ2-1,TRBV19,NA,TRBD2,CASRISGMVGSNEQFF,TGTGCCAGTAGAATTAGCGGGATGGTCGGTAGCAATGAGCAGTTCTTC
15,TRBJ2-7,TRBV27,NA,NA,CASRRRAHQAYEQYF,TGTGCCAGCAGACGGCGGGCCCATCAAGCCTACGAGCAGTACTTC
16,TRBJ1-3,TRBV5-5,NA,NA,CASSLATGISGNTIYF,TGTGCCAGCAGCTTGGCGACGGGGATCTCTGGAAACACCATATATTTT
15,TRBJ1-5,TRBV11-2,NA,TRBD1,CASSSTGNSNQPQHF,TGTGCCAGCAGCTCGACAGGGAATAGCAATCAGCCCCAGCATTTT
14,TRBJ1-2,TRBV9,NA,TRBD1,CASQGGGSNYGYTF,TGTGCCAGCCAGGGGGGCGGATCTAACTATGGCTACACCTTC
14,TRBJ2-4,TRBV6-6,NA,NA,CASSYGLAKNIQYF,TGTGCCAGCAGTTATGGCCTAGCCAAAAACATTCAGTACTTC
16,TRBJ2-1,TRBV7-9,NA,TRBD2,CASSPQTSGLYNEQFF,TGTGCCAGCAGTCCCCAGACTAGCGGCCTCTACAATGAGCAGTTCTTC
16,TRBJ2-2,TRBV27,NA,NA,CASSLEGRLNTGELFF,TGTGCCAGCAGTTTGGAGGGGAGGCTTAACACCGGGGAGCTGTTTTTT
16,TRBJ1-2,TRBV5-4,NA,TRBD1,CASSIPRTGANYGYTF,TGTGCCAGCAGCATCCCTCGGACAGGGGCTAACTATGGCTACACCTTC
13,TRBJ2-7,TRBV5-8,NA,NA,CAVRRGSSYEQYF,TGTGCCGTCCGAAGGGGCAGTTCCTACGAGCAGTACTTC
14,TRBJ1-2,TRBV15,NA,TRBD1,CATSRVGTGESYTF,TGTGCCACCAGCAGAGTGGGGACAGGGGAAAGCTACACCTTC
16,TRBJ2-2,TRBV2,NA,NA,CASRLGGGPNTGELFF,TGTGCCAGCCGCCTCGGAGGGGGCCCGAACACCGGGGAGCTGTTTTTT
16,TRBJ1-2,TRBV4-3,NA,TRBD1,CASSQDRQGWDYGYTF,TGCGCCAGCAGCCAAGATCGACAGGGTTGGGACTATGGCTACACCTTC
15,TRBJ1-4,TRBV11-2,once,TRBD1,CASSLEDRGFEKLFF,TGTGCCAGCAGCTTAGAAGACAGGGGATTTGAAAAACTGTTTTTT